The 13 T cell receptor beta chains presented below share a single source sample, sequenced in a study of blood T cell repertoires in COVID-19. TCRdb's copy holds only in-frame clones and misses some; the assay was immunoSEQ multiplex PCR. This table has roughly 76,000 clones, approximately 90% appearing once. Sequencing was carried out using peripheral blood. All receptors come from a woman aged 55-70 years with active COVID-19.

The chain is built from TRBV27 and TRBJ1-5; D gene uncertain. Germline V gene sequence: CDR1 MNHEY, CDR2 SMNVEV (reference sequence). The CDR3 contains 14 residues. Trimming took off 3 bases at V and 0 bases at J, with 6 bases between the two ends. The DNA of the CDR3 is TGTGCCAGCAGTTTTCTCTCTAGCAATCAGCCCCAGCATTTT. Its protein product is CASSFLSSNQPQHF.

The CDR3 spells CASTISRTSGRRNTGELFF. CDR3 nucleotide sequence: TGTGCCAGCACTATTTCCCGAACTAGCGGGAGGCGGAACACCGGGGAGCTGTTTTTT. The chain joins TRBV28 to TRBJ2-2; TRBD2 matches 12 bases. This CDR3 has 19 amino acids. J gave up 1 base and V 7 bases, and 13 bases lay outside the gene matches. The germline CDR1 and CDR2 sequences are MDHEN and SYDVKM.

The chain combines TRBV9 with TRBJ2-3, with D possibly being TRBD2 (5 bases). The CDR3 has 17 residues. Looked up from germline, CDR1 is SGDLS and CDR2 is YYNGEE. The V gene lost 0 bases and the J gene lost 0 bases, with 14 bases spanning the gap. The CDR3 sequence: CASSVAYSAPSTDTQYF. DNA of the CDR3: TGTGCCAGCAGCGTAGCTTATAGCGCACCCAGCACAGATACGCAGTATTTT.

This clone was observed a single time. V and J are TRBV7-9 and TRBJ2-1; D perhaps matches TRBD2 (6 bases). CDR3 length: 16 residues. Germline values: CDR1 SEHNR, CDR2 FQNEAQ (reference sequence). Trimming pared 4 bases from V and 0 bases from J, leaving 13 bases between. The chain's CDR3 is CASSSAREISYNEQFF. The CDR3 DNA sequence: TGTGCCAGCAGCTCCGCACGGGAGATCTCCTACAATGAGCAGTTCTTC.

The chain's CDR3 is CASSLDRETGSFPGELFF. For the CDR3, the DNA is TGTGCCAGCAGTTTGGACCGAGAGACAGGGTCATTTCCCGGGGAGCTGTTTTTT. The chain is built from TRBV28 and TRBJ2-2; TRBD1 aligns across 7 bases. Germline V lookup: CDR1 MDHEN, CDR2 SYDVKM. V was pared by 3 bases and J by 6 bases, with 16 bases of the junction left unmatched. The CDR3 sequence is 18 residues long.

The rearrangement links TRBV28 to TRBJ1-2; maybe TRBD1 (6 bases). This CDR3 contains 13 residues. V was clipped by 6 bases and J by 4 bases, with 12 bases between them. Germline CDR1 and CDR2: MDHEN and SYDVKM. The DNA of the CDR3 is TGTGCCAGCAGCTGGCTACAGGGCTATGGCTACACCTTC. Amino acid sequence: CASSWLQGYGYTF.

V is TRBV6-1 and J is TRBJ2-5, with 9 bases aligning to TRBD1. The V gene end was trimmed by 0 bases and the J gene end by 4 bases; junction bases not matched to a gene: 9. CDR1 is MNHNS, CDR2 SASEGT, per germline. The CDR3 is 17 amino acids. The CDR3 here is CASSEARDRDFRETQYF. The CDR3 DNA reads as TGTGCCAGCAGTGAAGCGCGGGACAGGGATTTCCGAGAGACCCAGTACTTC.

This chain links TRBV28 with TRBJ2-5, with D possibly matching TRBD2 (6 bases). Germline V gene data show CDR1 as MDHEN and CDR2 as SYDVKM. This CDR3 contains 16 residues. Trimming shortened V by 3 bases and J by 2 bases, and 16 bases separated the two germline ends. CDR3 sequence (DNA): TGTGCCAGCAGTTTGTCGAGGGTTGGGGGGCAAGAGACCCAGTACTTC. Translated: CASSLSRVGGQETQYF.

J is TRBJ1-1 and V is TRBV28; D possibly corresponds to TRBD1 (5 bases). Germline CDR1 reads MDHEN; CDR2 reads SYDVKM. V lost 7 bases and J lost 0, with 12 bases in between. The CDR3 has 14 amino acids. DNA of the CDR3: TGTGCCAGCACCTCGACAGCTATGAACACTGAAGCTTTCTTT. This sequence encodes CASTSTAMNTEAFF.

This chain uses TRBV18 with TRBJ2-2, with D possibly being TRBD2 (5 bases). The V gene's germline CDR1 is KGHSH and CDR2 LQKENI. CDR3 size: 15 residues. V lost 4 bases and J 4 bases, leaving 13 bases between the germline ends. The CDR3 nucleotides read TGTGCCAGCTCACTACGGTCAGAGGGCACCGGGGAGCTGTTTTTT. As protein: CASSLRSEGTGELFF. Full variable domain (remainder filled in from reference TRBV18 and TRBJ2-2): NAGVMQNPRHLVRRRGQEARLRCSPMKGHSHVYWYRQLPEEGLKFMVYLQKENIIDESGMPKERFSAEFPKEGPSILRIQQVVRGDSAAYFCASSLRSEGTGELFFGEGSRLTVL.

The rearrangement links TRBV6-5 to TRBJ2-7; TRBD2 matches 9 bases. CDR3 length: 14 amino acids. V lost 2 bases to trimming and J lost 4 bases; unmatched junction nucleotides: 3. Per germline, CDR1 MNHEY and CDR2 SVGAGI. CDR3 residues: CASSYGAGGYEQYF. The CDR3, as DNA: TGTGCCAGCAGTTACGGGGCGGGAGGGTACGAGCAGTACTTC.

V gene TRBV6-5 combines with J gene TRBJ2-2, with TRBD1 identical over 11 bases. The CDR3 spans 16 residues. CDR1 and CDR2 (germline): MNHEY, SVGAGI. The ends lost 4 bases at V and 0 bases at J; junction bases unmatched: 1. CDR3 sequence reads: CASSLDRGPNTGELFF. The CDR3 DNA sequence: TGTGCCAGCAGTTTGGACAGGGGGCCGAACACCGGGGAGCTGTTTTTT.

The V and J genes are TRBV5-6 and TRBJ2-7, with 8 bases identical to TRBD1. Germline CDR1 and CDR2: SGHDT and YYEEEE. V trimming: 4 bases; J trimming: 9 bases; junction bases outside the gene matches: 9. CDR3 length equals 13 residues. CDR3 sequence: CASSIEDRELQYF. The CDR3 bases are TGTGCCAGCAGCATAGAGGACAGGGAGTTGCAGTACTTC.